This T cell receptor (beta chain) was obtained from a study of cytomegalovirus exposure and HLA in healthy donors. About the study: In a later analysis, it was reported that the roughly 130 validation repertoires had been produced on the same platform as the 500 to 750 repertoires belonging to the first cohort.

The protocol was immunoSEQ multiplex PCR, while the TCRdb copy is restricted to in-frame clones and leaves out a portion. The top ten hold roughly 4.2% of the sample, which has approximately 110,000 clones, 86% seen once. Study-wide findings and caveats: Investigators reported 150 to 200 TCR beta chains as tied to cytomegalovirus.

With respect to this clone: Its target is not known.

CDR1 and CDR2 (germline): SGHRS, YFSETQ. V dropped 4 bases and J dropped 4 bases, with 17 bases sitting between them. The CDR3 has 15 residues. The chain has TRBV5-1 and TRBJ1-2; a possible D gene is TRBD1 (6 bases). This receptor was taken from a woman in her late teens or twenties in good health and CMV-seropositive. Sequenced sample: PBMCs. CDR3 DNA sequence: TGCGCCAGCAGCCGCAGTCAGGGGTCTGTCTATGGCTACACCTTC. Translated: CASSRSQGSVYGYTF.